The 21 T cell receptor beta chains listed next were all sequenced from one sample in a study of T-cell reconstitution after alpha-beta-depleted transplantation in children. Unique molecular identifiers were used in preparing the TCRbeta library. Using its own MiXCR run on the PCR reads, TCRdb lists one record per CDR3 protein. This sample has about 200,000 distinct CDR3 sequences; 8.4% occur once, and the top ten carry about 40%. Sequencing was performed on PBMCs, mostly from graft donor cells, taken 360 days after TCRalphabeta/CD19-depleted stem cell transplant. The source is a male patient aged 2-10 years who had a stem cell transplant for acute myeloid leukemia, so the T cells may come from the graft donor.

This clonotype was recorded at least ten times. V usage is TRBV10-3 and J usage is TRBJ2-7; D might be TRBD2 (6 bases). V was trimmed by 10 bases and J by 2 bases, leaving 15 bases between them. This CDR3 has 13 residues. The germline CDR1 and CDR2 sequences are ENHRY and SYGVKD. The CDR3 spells CATTTGGAYEQYV. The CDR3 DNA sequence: TGTGCCACGACTACCGGGGGAGCCTACGAGCAGTACGTC.

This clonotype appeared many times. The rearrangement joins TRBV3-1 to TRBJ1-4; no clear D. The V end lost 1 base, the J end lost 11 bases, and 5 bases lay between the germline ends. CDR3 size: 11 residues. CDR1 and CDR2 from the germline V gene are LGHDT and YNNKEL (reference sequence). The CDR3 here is CASSQGWKLFF. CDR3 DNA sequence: TGTGCCAGCAGCCAAGGATGGAAACTGTTTTTT.

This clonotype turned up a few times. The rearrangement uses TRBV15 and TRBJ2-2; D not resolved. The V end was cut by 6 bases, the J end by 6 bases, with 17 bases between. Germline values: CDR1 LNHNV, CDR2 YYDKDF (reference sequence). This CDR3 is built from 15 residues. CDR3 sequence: CATSPLDTGAGELFF. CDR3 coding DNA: TGTGCCACCAGTCCCCTCGACACCGGCGCCGGGGAGCTGTTTTTT.

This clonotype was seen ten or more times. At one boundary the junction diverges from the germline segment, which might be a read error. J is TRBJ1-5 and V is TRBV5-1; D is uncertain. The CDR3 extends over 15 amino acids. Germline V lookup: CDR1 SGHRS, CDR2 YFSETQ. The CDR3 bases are TGTGCCAGCAGTTTAAGAGGAGCTAGCAATCAGCCCCAGCATTTT. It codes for CASSLRGASNQPQHF.

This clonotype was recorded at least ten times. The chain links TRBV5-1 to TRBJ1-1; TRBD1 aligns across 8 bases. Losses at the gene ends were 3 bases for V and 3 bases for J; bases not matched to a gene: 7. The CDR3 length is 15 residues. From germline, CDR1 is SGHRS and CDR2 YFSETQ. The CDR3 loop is CASSSGQGYDTEAFF. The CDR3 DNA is TGCGCCAGCAGCTCCGGACAGGGCTATGACACTGAAGCTTTCTTT.

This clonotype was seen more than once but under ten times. The CDR3 here is CASSRTGGLGANYGYTF. The CDR3 DNA reads TGTGCCAGCAGCCGAACAGGGGGCCTTGGAGCTAACTATGGCTACACCTTC. This rearrangement joins TRBV7-2 to TRBJ1-2; 9 bases fit TRBD1. The CDR3 consists of 17 residues. The junction had 10 bases not matched to a gene; V was cut back by 5 bases and J by 0 bases. Germline-derived CDR1 and CDR2 are SGHTA and FQGNSA.

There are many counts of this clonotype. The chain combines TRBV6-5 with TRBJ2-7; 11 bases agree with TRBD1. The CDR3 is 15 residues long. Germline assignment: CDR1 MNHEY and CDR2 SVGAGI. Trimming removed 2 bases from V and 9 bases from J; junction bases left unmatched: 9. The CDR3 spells CASSYGTGGEDVQYV. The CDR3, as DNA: TGTGCCAGCAGTTACGGGACAGGGGGAGAGGATGTGCAGTACGTC.

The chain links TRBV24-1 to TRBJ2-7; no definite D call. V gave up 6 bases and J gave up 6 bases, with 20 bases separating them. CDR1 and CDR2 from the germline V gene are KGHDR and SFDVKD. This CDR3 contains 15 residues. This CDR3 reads CATSPRTCFYAEQYF. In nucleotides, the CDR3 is TGTGCCACCAGTCCACGGACCTGCTTCTACGCCGAGCAGTACTTC.

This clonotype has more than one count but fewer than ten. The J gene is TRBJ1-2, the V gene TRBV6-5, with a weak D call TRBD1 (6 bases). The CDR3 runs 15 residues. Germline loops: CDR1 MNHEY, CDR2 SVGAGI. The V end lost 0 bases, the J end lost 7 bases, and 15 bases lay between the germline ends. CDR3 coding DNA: TGTGCCAGCAGTTACTCTTACAGCTTAGGGGGTGGCTACACCTTC. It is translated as CASSYSYSLGGGYTF.

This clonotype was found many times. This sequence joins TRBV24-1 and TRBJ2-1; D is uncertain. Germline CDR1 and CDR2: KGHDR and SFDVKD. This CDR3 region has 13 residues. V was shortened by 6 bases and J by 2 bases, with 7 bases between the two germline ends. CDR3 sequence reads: CATSPSTYNEQFF. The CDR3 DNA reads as TGTGCCACCAGTCCTTCTACCTACAATGAGCAGTTCTTC.

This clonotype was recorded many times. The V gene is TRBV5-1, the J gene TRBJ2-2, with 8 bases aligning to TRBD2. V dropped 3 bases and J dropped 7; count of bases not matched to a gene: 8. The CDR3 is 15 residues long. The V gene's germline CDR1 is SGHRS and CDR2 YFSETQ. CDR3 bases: TGCGCCAGCAGCTCGATAGCGGGAAGCGACGGGGAGCTGTTTTTT. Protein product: CASSSIAGSDGELFF. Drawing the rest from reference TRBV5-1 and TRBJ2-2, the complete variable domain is KAGVTQTPRYLIKTRGQQVTLSCSPISGHRSVSWYQQTPGQGLQFLFEYFSETQRNKGNFPGRFSGRQFSNSRSEMNVSTLELGDSALYLCASSSIAGSDGELFFGEGSRLTVL.

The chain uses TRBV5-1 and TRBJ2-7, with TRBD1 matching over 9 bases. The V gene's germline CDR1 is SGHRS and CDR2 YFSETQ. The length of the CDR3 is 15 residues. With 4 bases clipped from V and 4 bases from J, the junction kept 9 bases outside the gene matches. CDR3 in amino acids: CASSGTGTGRYEQYF. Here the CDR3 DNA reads TGCGCCAGCAGCGGGACCGGGACAGGGAGATACGAGCAGTACTTC.

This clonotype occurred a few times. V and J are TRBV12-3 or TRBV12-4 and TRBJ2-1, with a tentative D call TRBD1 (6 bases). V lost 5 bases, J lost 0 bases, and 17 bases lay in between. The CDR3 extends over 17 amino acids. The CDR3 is CASSHSRTGSSYNEQFF. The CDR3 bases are TGTGCCAGCAGTCACAGTAGAACAGGGAGCTCCTACAATGAGCAGTTCTTC.

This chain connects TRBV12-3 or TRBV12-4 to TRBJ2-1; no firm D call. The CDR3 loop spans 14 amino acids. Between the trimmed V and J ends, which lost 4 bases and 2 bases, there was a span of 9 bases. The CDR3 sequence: CASSYRSPYNEQFF. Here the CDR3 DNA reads TGTGCCAGCAGTTATAGATCGCCCTACAATGAGCAGTTCTTC.

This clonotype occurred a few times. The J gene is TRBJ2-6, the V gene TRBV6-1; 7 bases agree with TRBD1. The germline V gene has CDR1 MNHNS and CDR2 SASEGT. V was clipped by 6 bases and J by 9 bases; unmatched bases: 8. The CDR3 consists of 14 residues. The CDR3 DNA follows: TGTGCCAGCAGCCTAGGGGGCCGGGTCAACGTCCTGACTTTC. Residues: CASSLGGRVNVLTF.

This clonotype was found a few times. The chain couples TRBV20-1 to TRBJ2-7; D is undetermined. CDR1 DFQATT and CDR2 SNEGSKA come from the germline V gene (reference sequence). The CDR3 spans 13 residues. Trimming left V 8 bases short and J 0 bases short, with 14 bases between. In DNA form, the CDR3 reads TGCAGTTCCCTCCGCGGAGACTCCTACGAGCAGTACTTC. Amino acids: CSSLRGDSYEQYF.

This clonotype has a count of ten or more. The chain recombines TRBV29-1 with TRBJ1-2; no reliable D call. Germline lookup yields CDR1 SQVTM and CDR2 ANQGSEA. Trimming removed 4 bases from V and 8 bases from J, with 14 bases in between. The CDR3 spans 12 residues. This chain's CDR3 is CSVVAPPRGYTF. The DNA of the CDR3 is TGCAGCGTTGTTGCGCCCCCCAGGGGCTACACCTTC.

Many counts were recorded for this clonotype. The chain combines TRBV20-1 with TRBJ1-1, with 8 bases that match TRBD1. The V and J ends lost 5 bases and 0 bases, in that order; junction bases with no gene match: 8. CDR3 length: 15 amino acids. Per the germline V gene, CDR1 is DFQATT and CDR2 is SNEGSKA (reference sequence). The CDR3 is CSAPRTGRLNTEAFF. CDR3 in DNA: TGCAGTGCTCCAAGGACAGGGAGATTGAACACTGAAGCTTTCTTT.

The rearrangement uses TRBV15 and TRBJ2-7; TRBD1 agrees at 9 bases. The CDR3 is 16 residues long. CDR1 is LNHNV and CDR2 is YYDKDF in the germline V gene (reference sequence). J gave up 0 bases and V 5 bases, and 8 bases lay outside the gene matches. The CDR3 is CATSRGQGPLSYEQYV. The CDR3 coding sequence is TGTGCCACCAGCCGCGGACAGGGGCCCCTCTCCTACGAGCAGTACGTC.

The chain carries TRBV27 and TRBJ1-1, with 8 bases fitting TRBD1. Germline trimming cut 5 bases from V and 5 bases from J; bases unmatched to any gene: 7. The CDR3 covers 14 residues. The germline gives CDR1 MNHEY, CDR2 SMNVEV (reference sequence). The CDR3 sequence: CASSKQTGETEAFF. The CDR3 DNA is TGTGCCAGCAGTAAACAGACAGGGGAAACTGAAGCTTTCTTT.

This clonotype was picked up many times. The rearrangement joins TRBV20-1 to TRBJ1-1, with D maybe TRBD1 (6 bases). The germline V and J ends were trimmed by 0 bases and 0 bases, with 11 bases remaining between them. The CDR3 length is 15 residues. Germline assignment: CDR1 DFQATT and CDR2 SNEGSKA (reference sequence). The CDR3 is CSAREQGTMNTEAFF. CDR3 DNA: TGCAGTGCTAGAGAGCAGGGGACGATGAACACTGAAGCTTTCTTT.